These 29 T cell receptor beta chains were sequenced from one sample in a study of T-cell memory formation after mild COVID-19. Each CDR3 protein is one row after TCRdb ran MiXCR on the 5' RACE reads. The sample includes about 140,000 distinct CDR3 sequences, 11% to 15% seen only once; the top ten take about 27%. Material for sequencing was PBMCs or a T cell subset sorted from them (not recorded which). Receptor source: an adult woman who had mild COVID-19 (a few samples of this study predate the infection). Cell type and time point are not known.

In its sample, this clonotype was seen a few times. V usage is TRBV11-2 and J usage is TRBJ1-1; D is unclear. This CDR3 region has 16 residues. The V gene's germline CDR1 is SGHAT and CDR2 FQNNGV. With 0 bases removed from V and 7 bases from J, the gap between germline ends came to 18 bases. CDR3 coding DNA: TGTGCCAGCAGCTTAGATCTAATGTCCGCGGCGGGTGAAGCTTTCTTT. It codes for CASSLDLMSAAGEAFF. Drawing the rest from reference TRBV11-2 and TRBJ1-1, the complete variable domain is EAGVAQSPRYKIIEKRQSVAFWCNPISGHATLYWYQQILGQGPKLLIQFQNNGVVDDSQLPKDRFSAERLKGVDSTLKIQPAKLEDSAVYLCASSLDLMSAAGEAFFGQGTRLTVV.

This clonotype was counted between two and nine times. V is TRBV23-1 and J is TRBJ2-5; a possible D gene is TRBD1 (6 bases). TRBV23-1 is flagged as an ORF with uncertain function. This CDR3 has 14 amino acids. V was trimmed by 0 bases and J by 3 bases, leaving 8 bases between them. The CDR3 DNA follows: TGCGCCAGCAGTCAATCACCAGGGGAAGAGACCCAGTACTTC. It translates to CASSQSPGEETQYF.

This clonotype turned up a few times. The rearrangement links TRBV27 to TRBJ2-3, with D maybe TRBD1 (6 bases). This CDR3 is built from 16 residues. The germline gives CDR1 MNHEY, CDR2 SMNVEV (reference sequence). V lost 4 bases and J lost 6, with 20 bases in between. Here the CDR3 reads CASSSYRERGADTQYF. DNA of the CDR3: TGTGCCAGCAGTTCCTACAGGGAGAGGGGTGCGGATACGCAGTATTTT.

By sample share, this clonotype is medium-sized (0.01 to 0.1%). The chain combines TRBV9 with TRBJ2-1; TRBD2 is a possible D gene (5 bases). Germline values: CDR1 SGDLS, CDR2 YYNGEE. The CDR3 consists of 16 residues. The V and J ends lost 0 bases and 0 bases respectively, with 10 bases between them. The CDR3 is CASSVAWESSYNEQFF. The CDR3 DNA sequence: TGTGCCAGCAGCGTAGCATGGGAGAGCTCCTACAATGAGCAGTTCTTC.

This clonotype was picked up many times. The CDR3: CASTLGLAEETQYF. The CDR3 DNA follows: TGTGCCAGCACCCTCGGACTAGCGGAAGAGACCCAGTACTTC. V gene TRBV9 combines with J gene TRBJ2-5, with 10 bases that match TRBD2. V shed 6 bases and J 3 bases; nucleotides not matched to a gene: 5. There are 14 residues in the CDR3. Germline assignment: CDR1 SGDLS and CDR2 YYNGEE.

This clonotype came up a few times. The V call is TRBV7-9, the J call TRBJ2-7, with a tentative D call TRBD2 (6 bases). V was cut by 1 base and J by 5 bases, with 12 bases left in between. The CDR3 extends over 14 amino acids. Germline values: CDR1 SEHNR, CDR2 FQNEAQ (reference sequence). The CDR3 DNA reads as TGTGCCAGCAGCTTAGTGAGTTGGGGGGACGAGCAGTACTTC. Protein: CASSLVSWGDEQYF.

The sample holds a few counts of this clonotype. The gene calls are TRBV18 and TRBJ1-5; D remains unclear. This CDR3 spans 15 amino acids. V was pared by 0 bases and J by 0 bases, with 6 bases between. Germline CDR1 reads KGHSH; CDR2 reads LQKENI. Here the CDR3 DNA reads TGTGCCAGCTCACCACCAGGAGATAGCAATCAGCCCCAGCATTTT. Translation: CASSPPGDSNQPQHF.

This clonotype was recorded at least ten times. The chain joins TRBV5-1 to TRBJ2-7; D is uncertain. Between the trimmed V and J ends, which lost 0 bases and 5 bases, there was a span of 6 bases. The CDR3 is 12 amino acids. The germline V gene has CDR1 SGHRS and CDR2 YFSETQ. In DNA form, the CDR3 reads TGCGCCAGCAGCTTGGAAGGGAACGAGCAGTACTTC. Translated, it gives CASSLEGNEQYF.

The rearrangement joins TRBV5-8 to TRBJ2-5, with D possibly matching TRBD2 (5 bases). Trimming removed 0 bases at V and 5 bases at J, with 14 bases between. The CDR3 extends over 15 amino acids. Looked up from germline, CDR1 is SGHTS and CDR2 is YDEGEE. In DNA form, the CDR3 reads TGTGCCAGCAGCTTGGCCGGGTGGAGGACGGAGACCCAGTACTTC. It codes for CASSLAGWRTETQYF.

The CDR3 DNA reads TGTGCCAGCAAAACCGGGGAGCTGTTTTTT. Translation gives CASKTGELFF. The chain couples TRBV7-9 to TRBJ2-2; D uncertain. V gave up 7 bases and J gave up 5 bases, with 2 bases separating them. The CDR3 is 10 amino acids. Germline V gene lookup returns CDR1 SEHNR and CDR2 FQNEAQ (reference sequence). Full variable domain (outside the CDR3, taken from reference TRBV7-9 and TRBJ2-2): DTGVSQNPRHKITKRGQNVTFRCDPISEHNRLYWYRQTLGQGPEFLTYFQNEAQLEKSRLLSDRFSAERPKGSFSTLEIQRTEQGDSAMYLCASKTGELFFGEGSRLTVL.

This clonotype was found a few times. The chain has TRBV6-2 or TRBV6-3 and TRBJ1-5; weak D call: TRBD1 (6 bases). The CDR3 covers 14 residues. The ends were cut back, 6 bases at V and 3 bases at J, with 12 bases in the middle. The germline V gene has CDR1 MNHEY and CDR2 SVGEGT. The CDR3 DNA is TGTGCCAGCAGACGCGGACAGCACAATCAGCCCCAGCATTTT. It encodes CASRRGQHNQPQHF.

This chain's CDR3 is CASSPNRNEQFF. The CDR3 region has the DNA TGTGCCAGCAGCCCCAACAGGAATGAGCAGTTCTTC. This chain links TRBV5-4 with TRBJ2-1; D may be TRBD1 (5 bases). There are 12 residues in the CDR3. V lost 4 bases to trimming and J lost 7 bases, with 9 bases between them. Germline lookup yields CDR1 SGHNT and CDR2 YYREEE (reference sequence).

This clonotype was counted a few times. The chain uses TRBV3-1 and TRBJ2-4; a possible D gene is TRBD2 (6 bases). The CDR3 is 13 residues long. V was clipped by 1 base and J by 16 bases, with 17 bases between them. From germline, CDR1 is LGHDT and CDR2 YNNKEL (reference sequence). The chain's CDR3 is CASSQGFDGDFYF. CDR3 DNA: TGTGCCAGCAGCCAAGGGTTCGACGGGGACTTCTACTTC.

The rearrangement uses TRBV12-3 or TRBV12-4 and TRBJ1-5; 8 nucleotides agree with TRBD1. V shed 4 bases and J 7 bases; nucleotides not matched to a gene: 6. The CDR3 length is 14 residues. CDR3 sequence: CASSSDRVRQPQHF. In DNA, the CDR3 is TGTGCCAGCAGTTCGGACAGGGTCCGCCAGCCCCAGCATTTT.

In this sample, this clonotype turned up a few times. The chain carries TRBV14 and TRBJ2-5; TRBD1 aligns across 7 bases. The CDR3 consists of 15 residues. The V gene end was trimmed by 3 bases and the J gene end by 11 bases; junction bases not matched to a gene: 15. CDR1 is SGHDN, CDR2 FVKESK, per germline. Here the CDR3 DNA reads TGTGCCAGCAGCCATCCCAGACAGGGCGGAAGCTCTCAGTACTTC. Its translation is CASSHPRQGGSSQYF. Looking up the rest from reference TRBV14 and TRBJ2-5 gives the full variable domain: EAGVTQFPSHSVIEKGQTVTLRCDPISGHDNLYWYRRVMGKEIKFLLHFVKESKQDESGMPNNRFLAERTGGTYSTLKVQPAELEDSGVYFCASSHPRQGGSSQYFGPGTRLLVL.

This clonotype turned up a few times. V and J are TRBV7-9 and TRBJ2-7; D is tentatively TRBD1 or TRBD2 (5 bases each). V lost 5 bases to trimming and J lost 2 bases, with 25 bases between them. Per the germline V gene, CDR1 is SEHNR and CDR2 is FQNEAQ (reference sequence). This CDR3 is built from 18 residues. The CDR3: CASSHGPSGPAVPYEQYF. The CDR3 nucleotides are TGTGCCAGCAGCCACGGCCCGTCGGGACCCGCCGTGCCCTACGAGCAGTACTTC.

The V and J genes are TRBV29-1 and TRBJ2-1; D tentatively fits TRBD1 or TRBD2 (5 bases each). This CDR3 is 15 amino acids long. The ends were cut back, 3 bases at V and 0 bases at J, with 12 bases in the middle. The V gene's germline CDR1 is SQVTM and CDR2 ANQGSEA. The CDR3 protein is CSVDGAGSSYNEQFF. For the CDR3, the DNA is TGCAGCGTTGACGGAGCAGGGAGCTCCTACAATGAGCAGTTCTTC.

This clonotype has ten or more counts. J is TRBJ2-5 and V is TRBV12-3 or TRBV12-4, with D possibly called TRBD1 or TRBD2 (5 bases each). V shed 6 bases and J shed 4 bases, with 24 bases lying between them. This CDR3 is 17 amino acids long. This CDR3 is CASSPGPGASQGETQYF. The CDR3 DNA is TGTGCCAGCAGCCCCGGACCCGGGGCCTCCCAGGGAGAGACCCAGTACTTC.

V usage is TRBV2 and J usage is TRBJ1-1, with TRBD1 identical over 9 bases. The V and J ends lost 6 bases and 5 bases, in that order; junction bases with no gene match: 10. Germline V CDR1 and CDR2: SNHLY, FYNNEI. This CDR3 has 15 amino acids. The CDR3 reads CASRYGTGFRTEAFF. In DNA, the CDR3 is TGTGCCAGCAGGTACGGGACAGGGTTCCGGACTGAAGCTTTCTTT.

The chain links TRBV4-3 to TRBJ2-5; D may correspond to TRBD1 or TRBD2 (5 bases each). Trimming removed 5 bases from V and 4 bases from J, with 14 bases in between. This CDR3 region has 14 residues. The germline CDR1 and CDR2 sequences are LGHNA and YSLEER. CDR3 bases: TGCGCCAGCAGCTCGACTGGTGGGGGAGAGACCCAGTACTTC. Protein: CASSSTGGGETQYF.

This clonotype has a handful of counts. The CDR3 region is CASSSLGDTQYF. CDR3 DNA: TGTGCCAGCAGCTCCCTCGGGGATACGCAGTATTTT. This rearrangement joins TRBV7-3 to TRBJ2-3; D unclear. V was clipped by 4 bases and J by 6 bases, with 8 bases between them. This CDR3 region has 12 residues. CDR1 is SGHTA and CDR2 is FQGTGA in the germline V gene.

This clonotype was detected ten times or more. This chain joins TRBV9 and TRBJ2-7; possibly TRBD1 or TRBD2 for D (5 bases each). The V and J ends lost 3 bases and 2 bases respectively, with 12 bases between them. CDR3 size: 14 residues. CDR1 is SGDLS, CDR2 YYNGEE, per germline. The CDR3 protein is CASSGGPKTYEQYF. Here the CDR3 DNA reads TGTGCCAGCAGCGGGGGACCGAAAACCTACGAGCAGTACTTC.

This clonotype has just a few counts. This sequence joins TRBV7-9 and TRBJ2-2; 9 nucleotides align to TRBD2. With 8 bases clipped from V and 2 bases from J, the junction kept 9 bases outside the gene matches. Germline V gene data show CDR1 as SEHNR and CDR2 as FQNEAQ (reference sequence). This CDR3 comprises 16 residues. The CDR3, as DNA: TGTGCCAGCGGAACACTTAGCGGGGGAAACACCGGGGAGCTGTTTTTT. Residues: CASGTLSGGNTGELFF.

This clonotype was recorded a few times. J is TRBJ2-1 and V is TRBV9; D not certain. The CDR3 runs 14 residues. Germline CDR1 is SGDLS and CDR2 is YYNGEE. The V end was cut by 3 bases, the J end by 4 bases, with 11 bases between. CDR3 sequence reads: CASSARGTYNEQFF. In DNA, the CDR3 is TGTGCCAGCAGCGCAAGAGGCACTTACAATGAGCAGTTCTTC.

CDR3 loop: CASSPADGPYGYTF. CDR3 sequence (DNA): TGTGCCAGCAGTCCTGCGGACGGACCATATGGCTACACCTTC. The V gene is TRBV6-2 or TRBV6-3, the J gene TRBJ1-2; D uncertain. Germline CDR1 MNHEY, CDR2 SVGEGT. The length of the CDR3 is 14 residues. V was trimmed by 5 bases and J by 5 bases, leaving 15 bases between them.

Only a few counts were recorded for this clonotype. The V call is TRBV7-9, the J call TRBJ2-7; D is unclear. Trimming took 4 bases from V and 6 from J, leaving 13 bases between them. The V gene's germline CDR1 is SEHNR and CDR2 FQNEAQ (reference sequence). There are 13 residues in the CDR3. Here the CDR3 DNA reads TGTGCCAGCAGCTCCTCGAACCGAAGCGAGCAGTACTTC. This gives the protein CASSSSNRSEQYF.

This chain links TRBV7-9 with TRBJ1-6, with TRBD1 matching 8 bases. Germline values: CDR1 SEHNR, CDR2 FQNEAQ (reference sequence). The CDR3 is 16 amino acids. J gave up 10 bases and V 6 bases, and 14 bases lay outside the gene matches. The CDR3 loop reads CASSMHRTGLGSPLHF. DNA of the CDR3: TGTGCCAGCAGTATGCACCGGACAGGGTTAGGATCACCCCTCCACTTT.

This clonotype was observed at least ten times. This chain connects TRBV5-1 to TRBJ2-5, with TRBD2 matching over 11 bases. Germline CDR1 reads SGHRS; CDR2 reads YFSETQ. The length of the CDR3 is 16 residues. With V trimmed by 0 bases and J by 2 bases, 3 bases remained unmatched. The CDR3 loop is CASSLGLAGLQETQYF. CDR3 DNA sequence: TGCGCCAGCAGCTTGGGACTAGCGGGGCTTCAAGAGACCCAGTACTTC.

There are a few counts of this clonotype. J is TRBJ1-2 and V is TRBV11-3; D gene uncertain. V was trimmed by 1 base and J by 5 bases, leaving 11 bases between them. The CDR3 contains 14 residues. Germline CDR1 SGHNT, CDR2 YENEEA. DNA of the CDR3: TGTGCCAGCAGCTTAGGGTACGCACTGTATGGCTACACCTTC. As protein: CASSLGYALYGYTF.